These T cell receptor beta chains were read from a single sample in a study of cytomegalovirus exposure and HLA in healthy donors. Assay used: immunoSEQ multiplex PCR; TCRdb lists only in-frame clones, some missing. This table holds over 250,000 clones, around 90% found once. Sequenced material: PBMCs. These receptors all stem from a woman aged 25 to 39 in good health and CMV-seropositive. The CDR3 runs from the conserved cysteine through the conserved F or W. D genes are given only for firm matches. Some rows have no size entry. The others give once, few or many, or a class for an expanded clone.

v_gene,abundance,j_gene,d_gene,CDR3nt,CDR3aa
TRBV28,NA,TRBJ2-7,TRBD2,TGTGCCAGCAGGCCCCGGGGGGTAGCCCCCTACGAGCAGTACTTC,CASRPRGVAPYEQYF
TRBV18,NA,TRBJ2-2,NA,TGTGCCAGCTCACCGACACTAAACACCGGGGAGCTGTTTTTT,CASSPTLNTGELFF
TRBV7-9,NA,TRBJ2-7,TRBD1,TGTGCCAGCAGCCAACCTCCCGGGACAGGGTCCTACGAGCAGTACTTC,CASSQPPGTGSYEQYF
TRBV7-2,once,TRBJ2-1,NA,TGTGCCAGCAGCGAAGCAAGAGGACAGTCTTCTGAGCAGTTCTTC,CASSEARGQSSEQFF
TRBV6-1,NA,TRBJ1-4,NA,TGTGCCAGCAGGGCGGGGGGCAATCGGGAAAAACTGTTTTTT,CASRAGGNREKLFF
TRBV9,NA,TRBJ2-3,NA,TGTGCCAGCAGCGTAAGGCAGGCCGGCGCAGATACGCAGTATTTT,CASSVRQAGADTQYF
TRBV20-1,NA,TRBJ2-3,TRBD2,TGCAGTGCGATAGCGGGGGGGCCCGAGTATTTT,CSAIAGGPEYF
TRBV28,NA,TRBJ2-1,TRBD2,TGTGCCAGCAGCCCGGGGCTAGCGGGAGACGATGAGCAGTTCTTC,CASSPGLAGDDEQFF
TRBV7-9,NA,TRBJ1-2,NA,TGTGCCAGCAGCTCCCGTTTCCGAGATACCTATGGCTACACCTTC,CASSSRFRDTYGYTF
TRBV19,NA,TRBJ1-2,NA,TGTGCCAGTAGTGATCGGGGGCAAGACTATGGCTACACCTTC,CASSDRGQDYGYTF
TRBV5-6,NA,TRBJ2-7,NA,TGTGCCAGCAGCTTTGAAGGGAGCTCCTACGAGCAGTACTTC,CASSFEGSSYEQYF
TRBV28,NA,TRBJ2-7,NA,TGTGCCAGCAGTGGGGGGACAGAGGTCGAGCAGTACTTC,CASSGGTEVEQYF
TRBV5-4,NA,TRBJ2-3,TRBD2,TGTGCCAGCAGCCCGGGACTAGCGGGGGGGGATACGCAGTATTTT,CASSPGLAGGDTQYF
TRBV4-1,NA,TRBJ2-4,NA,TGCGCCAGCAGCCAAGATCTAAGTGGGAACATTCAGTACTTC,CASSQDLSGNIQYF
TRBV11-3,few,TRBJ2-5,TRBD2,TGTGCCAGCAGCTTTAGCGGGAGGGCGGGAGAGACCCAGTACTTC,CASSFSGRAGETQYF